Listed below are T cell receptor beta chains from one sample, sequenced in a study of PD-L1 blockade in urothelial cancer. The assay was immunoSEQ multiplex PCR, and TCRdb's table has in-frame clones only and misses some. The sample holds 40,000 or so clones; about 80% are singletons and the top ten take around 3.4%. The sequencing used PBMCs, collected around atezolizumab (anti-PD-L1) treatment. The receptors come from a man aged 65 to 79 with urothelial cancer. Each CDR3 is given with its conserved first and last residue. The order of the fields is V gene, D gene, J gene, clone size, CDR3 DNA, CDR3 protein. The D gene is left open where the match is weak. The size field is filled for only some rows; it gives once, few, many or a size class.

v_gene: TRBV5-1; d_gene: TRBD1; j_gene: TRBJ2-1; abundance: medium-sized; CDR3nt: TGCGCCAGCAGCCCGGGGACAGGGGGCTACTACAATGAGCAGTTCTTC; CDR3aa: CASSPGTGGYYNEQFF
v_gene: TRBV4-1; d_gene: TRBD2; j_gene: TRBJ2-3; abundance: -; CDR3nt: TGCGCCACCCGGCAGCGGGAGGCAGATACGCAGTATTTT; CDR3aa: CATRQREADTQYF
v_gene: TRBV10-3; d_gene: -; j_gene: TRBJ2-3; abundance: -; CDR3nt: TGTGCCATCAGTGGGTGGACTACAACTAAGGGCGCAGATACGCAGTATTTT; CDR3aa: CAISGWTTTKGADTQYF
v_gene: TRBV5-1; d_gene: TRBD1; j_gene: TRBJ2-1; abundance: -; CDR3nt: TGCGCCAGCACCCCGGGACAGGGCGACGGCAATGAGCAGTTCTTC; CDR3aa: CASTPGQGDGNEQFF
v_gene: TRBV28; d_gene: TRBD2; j_gene: TRBJ2-2; abundance: few; CDR3nt: TGTGCCAGCTGGGGACTAGCGGGAGGAAACACCGGGGAGCTGTTTTTT; CDR3aa: CASWGLAGGNTGELFF
v_gene: TRBV6-1; d_gene: -; j_gene: TRBJ2-7; abundance: -; CDR3nt: TGTGCCAGCCGCGACTCCTACGAGCAGTACTTC; CDR3aa: CASRDSYEQYF
v_gene: TRBV27; d_gene: TRBD1; j_gene: TRBJ2-7; abundance: -; CDR3nt: TGTGCCAGCAGTTTAAGAGGGGGCGGGGAGCAGTACTTC; CDR3aa: CASSLRGGGEQYF
v_gene: TRBV29-1; d_gene: -; j_gene: TRBJ2-2; abundance: -; CDR3nt: TGCAGCGTTTGTCTAGTGGTGGCCGGGGAGCTGTTTTTT; CDR3aa: CSVCLVVAGELFF
v_gene: TRBV9; d_gene: -; j_gene: TRBJ1-2; abundance: -; CDR3nt: TGTGCCAGCAGCACAAACTATGGCTACACCTTC; CDR3aa: CASSTNYGYTF
v_gene: TRBV5-1; d_gene: -; j_gene: TRBJ2-3; abundance: -; CDR3nt: TGCGCCAGCAGCTTGGAGCTTGATACGCAGTATTTT; CDR3aa: CASSLELDTQYF
v_gene: TRBV9; d_gene: TRBD1; j_gene: TRBJ1-4; abundance: few; CDR3nt: TGTGCCAGCAGCTCGACCGGGACAGGGGGTGAAAAACTGTTTTTT; CDR3aa: CASSSTGTGGEKLFF
v_gene: TRBV7-2; d_gene: -; j_gene: TRBJ1-4; abundance: -; CDR3nt: TGTGCCAGCAGCTTAGTAAGTGGGACAGAAAAACTGTTTTTT; CDR3aa: CASSLVSGTEKLFF
v_gene: TRBV6-5; d_gene: -; j_gene: TRBJ1-3; abundance: once; CDR3nt: TGTGCCAGCAGGGGCAACACAGGGTCTGGAAACACCATATATTTT; CDR3aa: CASRGNTGSGNTIYF
v_gene: TRBV30; d_gene: -; j_gene: TRBJ1-1; abundance: -; CDR3nt: TGTGCCTGGAGTCACCCCGGCCAGGGGACCACTGAAGCTTTCTTT; CDR3aa: CAWSHPGQGTTEAFF
v_gene: TRBV7-2; d_gene: TRBD2; j_gene: TRBJ2-1; abundance: -; CDR3nt: TGTGCCAGCAGCTTAAGGCGGGAGAAAAAAAATGAGCAGTTCTTC; CDR3aa: CASSLRREKKNEQFF
v_gene: TRBV5-4; d_gene: TRBD2; j_gene: TRBJ2-2; abundance: -; CDR3nt: TGTGCCAGCAGCGGTGGACGGACTAGCGGGAGGGGAACCGGGGAGCTGTTTTTT; CDR3aa: CASSGGRTSGRGTGELFF
v_gene: TRBV15; d_gene: -; j_gene: TRBJ2-7; abundance: -; CDR3nt: TGTGCCACCAGCAGCAACTACGAGCAGTACTTC; CDR3aa: CATSSNYEQYF
v_gene: TRBV6-5; d_gene: -; j_gene: TRBJ1-1; abundance: -; CDR3nt: TGTGCCAGCTACAGGGTTTTGAGGTCTGCTGAAGCTTTCTTT; CDR3aa: CASYRVLRSAEAFF
v_gene: TRBV9; d_gene: -; j_gene: TRBJ2-6; abundance: -; CDR3nt: TGTGCCAGCAGTCCTAAGGACTTGGGGGCCAACGTCCTGACTTTC; CDR3aa: CASSPKDLGANVLTF
v_gene: TRBV7-3; d_gene: -; j_gene: TRBJ2-1; abundance: -; CDR3nt: TGTGCCAGCAGCCAGACAACGACAGATTCGAATGAGCAGTTCTTC; CDR3aa: CASSQTTTDSNEQFF
v_gene: TRBV5-4; d_gene: TRBD2; j_gene: TRBJ2-5; abundance: -; CDR3nt: TGTGCCAGCAAATCGGGGGGAACGAAACAAGAGACCCAGTACTTC; CDR3aa: CASKSGGTKQETQYF
v_gene: TRBV12-5; d_gene: -; j_gene: TRBJ1-2; abundance: -; CDR3nt: TGTGCTAGTGGTTTGACAGGGACTAACTATGGCTACACCTTC; CDR3aa: CASGLTGTNYGYTF
v_gene: TRBV9; d_gene: TRBD1; j_gene: TRBJ2-1; abundance: -; CDR3nt: TGTGCCAGCAGCGCGACAGGGGGGTCCTACAATGAGCAGTTCTTC; CDR3aa: CASSATGGSYNEQFF
v_gene: TRBV6-5; d_gene: TRBD2; j_gene: TRBJ2-7; abundance: once; CDR3nt: TGTGCCAGCAGCCCTCGGGGGGTCACCTACGAGCAGTACTTC; CDR3aa: CASSPRGVTYEQYF
v_gene: TRBV6-1; d_gene: TRBD1; j_gene: TRBJ2-3; abundance: -; CDR3nt: TGTGCCAGCAGTGAAGGGACAGGGGGAACAGATACGCAGTATTTT; CDR3aa: CASSEGTGGTDTQYF
v_gene: TRBV28; d_gene: TRBD1; j_gene: TRBJ2-7; abundance: -; CDR3nt: TGTGCCAGTCGGACAGGGGGCCCCTACGAGCAGTACTTC; CDR3aa: CASRTGGPYEQYF
v_gene: TRBV19; d_gene: -; j_gene: TRBJ1-3; abundance: -; CDR3nt: TGTGCCAGTAGATCGTGGCAGGCCATTATTGGAAACACCATATATTTT; CDR3aa: CASRSWQAIIGNTIYF
v_gene: TRBV11-1; d_gene: TRBD2; j_gene: TRBJ2-7; abundance: -; CDR3nt: TGTGCCAGCAGCGTTCCTAGCGGGGGGCCGCTATACGAGCAGTACTTC; CDR3aa: CASSVPSGGPLYEQYF
v_gene: TRBV19; d_gene: -; j_gene: TRBJ2-5; abundance: -; CDR3nt: TGTGCCAGTAGTATAGGGACGGACTATTTGGAGACCCAGTACTTC; CDR3aa: CASSIGTDYLETQYF
v_gene: TRBV7-2; d_gene: TRBD1; j_gene: TRBJ1-3; abundance: once; CDR3nt: TGTGCCAGCAGCTTACGGACAGGGAAGGACACCATATATTTT; CDR3aa: CASSLRTGKDTIYF
v_gene: TRBV7-2; d_gene: TRBD2; j_gene: TRBJ2-3; abundance: -; CDR3nt: TGTGCCAGCAGCTCCCAAGCGGGAGAAGTGGATACGCAGTATTTT; CDR3aa: CASSSQAGEVDTQYF
v_gene: TRBV13; d_gene: TRBD1; j_gene: TRBJ2-7; abundance: -; CDR3nt: TGTGCCAGCAGCCACTCCGGGACAGCTATCTTCCCTAACTCCTACGAGCAGTACTTC; CDR3aa: CASSHSGTAIFPNSYEQYF
v_gene: TRBV18; d_gene: TRBD2; j_gene: TRBJ2-7; abundance: -; CDR3nt: TGTGCCAGCTCACAGGGACTAGCTGACGAGCAGTACTTC; CDR3aa: CASSQGLADEQYF
v_gene: TRBV5-1; d_gene: TRBD2; j_gene: TRBJ2-5; abundance: -; CDR3nt: TGCGCCAGCAGCCCGGGGACTAGCGGGAGGTCAGAGACCCAGTACTTC; CDR3aa: CASSPGTSGRSETQYF
v_gene: TRBV7-3; d_gene: -; j_gene: TRBJ2-3; abundance: -; CDR3nt: TGTGCCAGCAGCTCAGAAGGGGGGGGAGATACGCAGTATTTT; CDR3aa: CASSSEGGGDTQYF
v_gene: TRBV19; d_gene: -; j_gene: TRBJ2-7; abundance: -; CDR3nt: TGTGCCAGTAGTACGCGCCACAGTTCCCCCCAGGACGAGCAGTACTTC; CDR3aa: CASSTRHSSPQDEQYF
v_gene: TRBV7-2; d_gene: TRBD1; j_gene: TRBJ2-2; abundance: -; CDR3nt: TGTGCCAGCAGCTTGGCACGACAGGGGGCGAGCACCGGGGAGCTGTTTTTT; CDR3aa: CASSLARQGASTGELFF
v_gene: TRBV5-1; d_gene: TRBD1; j_gene: TRBJ1-1; abundance: -; CDR3nt: TGCGCCAGCAGCTTGGTACAGGGGTTTGAAGCTTTCTTT; CDR3aa: CASSLVQGFEAFF
v_gene: TRBV5-4; d_gene: -; j_gene: TRBJ2-2; abundance: -; CDR3nt: TGTGCCAGCAGCAGAGGACAGAACACCGGGGAGCTGTTTTTT; CDR3aa: CASSRGQNTGELFF
v_gene: TRBV4-2; d_gene: -; j_gene: TRBJ2-1; abundance: -; CDR3nt: TGTGCCAGCAGCCAGGCCGGCGGGTTCGTTGAGCAGTTCTTC; CDR3aa: CASSQAGGFVEQFF
v_gene: TRBV27; d_gene: -; j_gene: TRBJ2-1; abundance: once; CDR3nt: TGTGCCAGCAGCCATAGAGCGTACGGTGAGCAGTTCTTC; CDR3aa: CASSHRAYGEQFF
v_gene: TRBV7-6; d_gene: -; j_gene: TRBJ2-5; abundance: -; CDR3nt: TGTGCCAGCAGCTTAAGGCTCGGCCAGGGGTCCCAGTACTTC; CDR3aa: CASSLRLGQGSQYF
v_gene: TRBV5-1; d_gene: TRBD1; j_gene: TRBJ1-1; abundance: -; CDR3nt: TGCGCCAGCAGCTCTCCCGACAGGGCAGTCGCTGAAGCTTTCTTT; CDR3aa: CASSSPDRAVAEAFF
v_gene: TRBV5-4; d_gene: -; j_gene: TRBJ2-3; abundance: -; CDR3nt: TGTGCCAGCAGCTTGGCAGGAAGACTAGCAGATACGCAGTATTTT; CDR3aa: CASSLAGRLADTQYF
v_gene: TRBV27; d_gene: TRBD1; j_gene: TRBJ1-2; abundance: -; CDR3nt: TGTGCCAGCAGATCACAGGGGGCAGGGTATGGCTACACCTTC; CDR3aa: CASRSQGAGYGYTF